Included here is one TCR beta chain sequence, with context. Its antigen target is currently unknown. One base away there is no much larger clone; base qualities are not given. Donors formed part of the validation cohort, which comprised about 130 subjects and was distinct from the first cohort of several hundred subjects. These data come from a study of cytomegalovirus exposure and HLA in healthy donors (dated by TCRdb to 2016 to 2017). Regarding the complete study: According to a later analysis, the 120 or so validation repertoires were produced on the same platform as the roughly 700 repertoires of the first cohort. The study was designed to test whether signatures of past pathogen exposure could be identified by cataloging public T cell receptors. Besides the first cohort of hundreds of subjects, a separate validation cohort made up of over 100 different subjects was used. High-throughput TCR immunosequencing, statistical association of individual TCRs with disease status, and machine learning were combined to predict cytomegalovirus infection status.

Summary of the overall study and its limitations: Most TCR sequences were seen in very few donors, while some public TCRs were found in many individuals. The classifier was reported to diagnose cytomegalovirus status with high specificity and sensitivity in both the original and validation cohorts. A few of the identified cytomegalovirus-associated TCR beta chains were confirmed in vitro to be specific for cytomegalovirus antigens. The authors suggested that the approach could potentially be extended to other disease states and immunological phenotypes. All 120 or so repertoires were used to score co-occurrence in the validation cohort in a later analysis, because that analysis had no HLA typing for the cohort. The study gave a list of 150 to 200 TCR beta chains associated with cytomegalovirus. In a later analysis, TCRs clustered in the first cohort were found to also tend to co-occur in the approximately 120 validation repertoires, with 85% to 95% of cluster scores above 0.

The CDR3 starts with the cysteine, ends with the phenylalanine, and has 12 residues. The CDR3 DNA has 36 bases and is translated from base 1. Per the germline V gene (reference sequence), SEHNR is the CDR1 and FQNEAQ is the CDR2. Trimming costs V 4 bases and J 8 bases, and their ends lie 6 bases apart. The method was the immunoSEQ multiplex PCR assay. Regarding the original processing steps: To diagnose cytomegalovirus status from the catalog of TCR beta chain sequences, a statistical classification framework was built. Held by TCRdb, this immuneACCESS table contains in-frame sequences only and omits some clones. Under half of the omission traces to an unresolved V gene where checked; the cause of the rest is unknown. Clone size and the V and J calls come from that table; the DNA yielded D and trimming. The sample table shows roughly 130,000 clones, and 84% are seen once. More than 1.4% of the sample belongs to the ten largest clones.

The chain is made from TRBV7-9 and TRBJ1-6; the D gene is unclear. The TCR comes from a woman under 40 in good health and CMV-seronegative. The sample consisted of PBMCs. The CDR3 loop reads CASSSGYSPLHF. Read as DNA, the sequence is TGTGCCAGCAGCTCGGGATATTCACCCCTCCACTTT.